The source of this T cell receptor beta chain is a study of blood T cell repertoires in COVID-19. Study as a whole: COVID-19 samples from acute and convalescent phases originated in the United States, Italy and Spain.

Authors' methods: The assay estimated nucleated cells by amplifying reference gene primers. Profiling relied on immunoSEQ multiplex PCR, and the TCRdb table lists in-frame clones only, not all of them. D and trimming come from the DNA, and the V and J calls and clone size come from that table. Among 200,000 to 250,000 clones listed, approximately 78% were seen once. Germline CDR1 reads MGHRA; CDR2 reads YSYEKL. V lost 2 bases to trimming and J lost 6 bases, with 9 bases between them. This CDR3 is 13 amino acids long. The Seattle patients joined while their infection was active and were tracked longitudinally afterward.

The TCR sequence derives from a woman in her seventies with COVID-19, enrolled during active disease. Sequencing was carried out using peripheral blood. This sequence joins TRBV4-1 and TRBJ2-3; D ambiguous. The CDR3 nucleotides are TGCGCCAGCAGCCAACCAGACGGGGATACGCAGTATTTT. Protein: CASSQPDGDTQYF.